A single sample gave rise to the 28 T cell receptor beta chains below, sequenced in a study of T cell responses to AZD1222 COVID-19 vaccine. Profiled with immunoSEQ multiplex PCR; TCRdb holds only in-frame clones, not every one. The table records 95,000 to 150,000 clones, less than 90% of them present only once. Sequencing was performed on peripheral blood, taken on day 0 of AZD1222 vaccination. The receptor set was obtained from an adult in good health.

The gene calls are TRBV5-4 and TRBJ1-2, with a possible D match to TRBD1 (6 bases). The CDR3 consists of 16 residues. Trimming took off 4 bases at V and 8 bases at J, with 24 bases between the two ends. Germline V gives CDR1 SGHNT, CDR2 YYREEE (reference sequence). The CDR3 sequence is CASSLGGQRPGGGYTF. In DNA form, the CDR3 reads TGTGCCAGCAGCCTAGGGGGGCAGCGCCCGGGTGGGGGCTACACCTTC.

This chain uses TRBV5-1 with TRBJ2-1, with 9 bases aligning to TRBD2. With 4 bases clipped from V and 8 bases from J, the junction kept 10 bases outside the gene matches. CDR3 length: 15 residues. CDR1 SGHRS and CDR2 YFSETQ come from the germline V gene. The chain's CDR3 is CASSASGGGADEQFF. The CDR3 DNA reads as TGCGCCAGCAGCGCATCTGGCGGGGGGGCCGATGAGCAGTTCTTC.

The genes are TRBV10-2 and TRBJ2-7; the D is unclear. The CDR3 loop spans 11 amino acids. Germline CDR1 is WSHSY and CDR2 is SAAADI. The V end was cut by 7 bases, the J end by 3 bases, with 7 bases between. The DNA of the CDR3 is TGCGCCAGCACCGACGGCTACGAGCAGTACTTC. Encoded protein: CASTDGYEQYF.

This chain links TRBV5-1 with TRBJ2-7; D possibly uses TRBD1 or TRBD2 (5 bases each). Trimming shortened V by 2 bases and J by 0 bases, and 9 bases separated the two germline ends. Germline V gene lookup returns CDR1 SGHRS and CDR2 YFSETQ. CDR3 length: 14 residues. The CDR3 region has the DNA TGCGCCAGCAGCTTAGGGACGGCCTCCTACGAGCAGTACTTC. It is translated as CASSLGTASYEQYF.

The chain recombines TRBV5-8 with TRBJ2-7; no definite D call. V was cut by 4 bases and J by 7 bases, with 9 bases left in between. CDR1 is SGHTS and CDR2 is YDEGEE in the germline V gene. The CDR3 runs to 11 residues. The CDR3 region has the DNA TGTGCCAGCAGCCGGACGCATGAGCAGTACTTC. Protein: CASSRTHEQYF.

This sequence joins TRBV29-1 and TRBJ2-1; possible D gene TRBD2, 6 bases. The V gene lost 5 bases and the J gene lost 2 bases, with 16 bases spanning the gap. The V gene's germline CDR1 is SQVTM and CDR2 ANQGSEA. The CDR3 runs 15 residues. The CDR3 region has the DNA TGCAGCGTTCGCCCTCGACTAGTAGCCTACAATGAGCAGTTCTTC. It yields the protein CSVRPRLVAYNEQFF.

This chain connects TRBV9 to TRBJ1-1; 7 positions agree with TRBD1. The J segment lost 7 bases and the V segment lost 2 bases, leaving 8 bases of the junction unmatched. The CDR3 contains 14 residues. Germline V gives CDR1 SGDLS, CDR2 YYNGEE. CDR3 protein: CASSVSGTANEAFF. DNA for the CDR3: TGTGCCAGCAGCGTCTCAGGGACAGCTAATGAAGCTTTCTTT.

J is TRBJ1-2 and V is TRBV27; unclear D gene. Deletions cut 5 bases from V and 4 bases from J, with 14 bases between. The germline gives CDR1 MNHEY, CDR2 SMNVEV (reference sequence). CDR3 length: 14 residues. CDR3 bases: TGTGCCAGCAGTCCCCTGGGGTTTAGCTATGGCTACACCTTC. Translated: CASSPLGFSYGYTF.

The rearrangement joins TRBV7-2 to TRBJ2-5; tentatively, D is TRBD1 (6 bases). CDR1 and CDR2 from the germline V gene are SGHTA and FQGNSA. This CDR3 region has 17 residues. The V end was cut by 7 bases, the J end by 5 bases, with 26 bases between. CDR3 sequence (DNA): TGTGCCAGCACCGCTTGGGGGCAGGGCAGCTGGGCGGAGACCCAGTACTTC. Translating it yields CASTAWGQGSWAETQYF.

CDR3 protein: CASSSLAPYNEQFF. The CDR3 DNA sequence: TGTGCCAGCAGCTCTCTAGCGCCTTACAATGAGCAGTTCTTC. The chain links TRBV11-3 to TRBJ2-1; tentatively, D is TRBD2 (6 bases). With 4 bases removed from V and 4 bases from J, the gap between germline ends came to 11 bases. Germline V gene lookup returns CDR1 SGHNT and CDR2 YENEEA. The CDR3 covers 14 residues.

The chain employs TRBV12-5 and TRBJ1-2; D perhaps matches TRBD1 (5 bases). CDR3 length equals 14 residues. Trimming pared 5 bases from V and 3 bases from J, leaving 13 bases between. Germline V lookup: CDR1 LGHNT, CDR2 FRNRAP. CDR3 sequence (DNA): TGTGCTAGTGGTCCCCGACGGGGACACTATGGCTACACCTTC. It translates to CASGPRRGHYGYTF.

The chain has TRBV30 and TRBJ2-7; D perhaps matches TRBD2 (6 bases). The CDR3 has 12 amino acids. V was pared by 4 bases and J by 4 bases, with 11 bases between. Per germline, CDR1 GTSNPN and CDR2 SVGIG (reference sequence). The CDR3 DNA sequence: TGTGCCTGGACCATGGGGGGTTACGAGCAGTACTTC. Translated: CAWTMGGYEQYF.

The rearrangement uses TRBV4-3 and TRBJ1-1; D is undetermined. V gave up 1 base and J gave up 0 bases, with 12 bases separating them. The length of the CDR3 is 16 residues. Germline V gene sequence: CDR1 LGHNA, CDR2 YSLEER. CDR3 sequence reads: CASSQGFSPMNTEAFF. The CDR3 bases are TGCGCCAGCAGCCAAGGTTTCAGTCCGATGAACACTGAAGCTTTCTTT.

This chain uses TRBV7-3 with TRBJ2-1; 8 nucleotides line up with TRBD2. The CDR3 sequence is 15 residues long. The J segment lost 9 bases and the V segment lost 5 bases, leaving 12 bases of the junction unmatched. Germline CDR1 and CDR2: SGHTA and FQGTGA. CDR3: CASSLAGGRTAEQFF. The CDR3, as DNA: TGTGCCAGCAGCCTCGCGGGGGGCCGTACAGCTGAGCAGTTCTTC.

CDR3 protein: CASSPQGYEAFF. The DNA for the CDR3 is TGTGCCAGCAGCCCACAGGGGTATGAAGCTTTCTTT. The gene calls are TRBV11-3 and TRBJ1-1, with TRBD1 identical over 7 bases. This CDR3 has 12 residues. Per germline, CDR1 SGHNT and CDR2 YENEEA. V shed 5 bases and J 7 bases; nucleotides not matched to a gene: 4.

The chain joins TRBV7-9 to TRBJ2-5, with D possibly being TRBD2 (6 bases). V was cut by 0 bases and J by 5 bases, with 22 bases left in between. Germline CDR1 and CDR2: SEHNR and FQNEAQ (reference sequence). This CDR3 is built from 18 residues. The CDR3 sequence is CASSLALGTTRRDETQYF. DNA for the CDR3: TGTGCCAGCAGCTTAGCGCTAGGGACGACCCGGAGGGACGAGACCCAGTACTTC.

The CDR3, as DNA: TGTGCCAGCAGCAAAGCTACGACAGGTAGAACAACGAACACTGAAGCTTTCTTT. Its protein product is CASSKATTGRTTNTEAFF. The rearrangement links TRBV21-1 to TRBJ1-1; the table's D call of TRBD1 was not tested on the DNA. TRBV21-1 is designated a pseudogene. This CDR3 region has 18 residues.

The chain uses TRBV29-1 and TRBJ1-1; tentative D call: TRBD1 (6 bases). The CDR3 consists of 11 residues. CDR1 SQVTM and CDR2 ANQGSEA come from the germline V gene. V lost 7 bases and J 5 bases, leaving 11 bases between the germline ends. The CDR3 sequence: CSALQGTEAFF. In nucleotides, the CDR3 is TGCAGCGCACTACAGGGTACTGAAGCTTTCTTT.

V and J are TRBV28 and TRBJ1-5; TRBD1 matches 8 bases. The V gene end was trimmed by 4 bases and the J gene end by 2 bases; junction bases not matched to a gene: 7. Per the germline V gene, CDR1 is MDHEN and CDR2 is SYDVKM. CDR3 length: 16 amino acids. The chain's CDR3 is CASSYDRGRRNQPQHF. The CDR3 DNA reads as TGTGCCAGCAGTTACGACAGGGGTAGGCGCAATCAGCCCCAGCATTTT.

The chain links TRBV9 to TRBJ2-2; TRBD1 aligns across 7 bases. J gave up 5 bases and V 3 bases, and 1 base lay outside the gene matches. The CDR3 is 13 residues long. CDR1 and CDR2 (germline): SGDLS, YYNGEE. CDR3 residues: CASSGQGTGELFF. CDR3 sequence (DNA): TGTGCCAGCAGCGGACAGGGTACCGGGGAGCTGTTTTTT.

The chain joins TRBV5-6 to TRBJ2-1, with 7 bases lining up with TRBD1. The CDR3 covers 15 residues. CDR1 and CDR2 from the germline V gene are SGHDT and YYEEEE. V lost 4 bases and J lost 6; bases outside the gene matches: 10. CDR3 sequence (DNA): TGTGCCAGCAGCGAGGGGACAGTCACTACCAATGAGCAGTTCTTC. This sequence encodes CASSEGTVTTNEQFF.

V and J are TRBV3-1 (or the pseudogene TRBV3-2) and TRBJ1-3, with no clear D. Germline loops: CDR1 LGHDT, CDR2 YNNKEL (reference sequence). This CDR3 has 13 amino acids. V lost 7 bases to trimming and J lost 6 bases, with 13 bases between them. The CDR3 reads CASTDDHENTIYF. In DNA form, the CDR3 reads TGTGCCAGCACGGATGATCACGAAAACACCATATATTTT.

This sequence joins TRBV28 and TRBJ1-1, with D perhaps TRBD1 (5 bases). The CDR3 loop spans 15 amino acids. Trimming left V 3 bases short and J 4 bases short, with 15 bases between. Germline lookup yields CDR1 MDHEN and CDR2 SYDVKM. The CDR3 spells CASSFEGPAGTEAFF. For the CDR3, the DNA is TGTGCCAGCAGTTTTGAGGGGCCGGCGGGCACTGAAGCTTTCTTT. The whole variable domain, remainder taken from reference TRBV28 and TRBJ1-1, is DVKVTQSSRYLVKRTGEKVFLECVQDMDHENMFWYRQDPGLGLRLIYFSYDVKMKEKGDIPEGYSVSREKKERFSLILESASTNQTSMYLCASSFEGPAGTEAFFGQGTRLTVV.

J is TRBJ1-1 and V is TRBV13; 7 bases are shared with TRBD1. The length of the CDR3 is 16 residues. The V gene end was trimmed by 10 bases and the J gene end by 0 bases; junction bases not matched to a gene: 14. Looked up from germline, CDR1 is PRHDT and CDR2 is FYEKMQ (reference sequence). The DNA for the CDR3 is TGTGCCACCTCATCCGGGACAGTAAGATTGAACACTGAAGCTTTCTTT. This codes for CATSSGTVRLNTEAFF.

V gene TRBV10-3 combines with J gene TRBJ1-1, with D unresolved. With 4 bases removed from V and 3 bases from J, the gap between germline ends came to 6 bases. This CDR3 has 12 amino acids. Per germline, CDR1 ENHRY and CDR2 SYGVKD. CDR3 sequence: CAISVGDTEAFF. The DNA for the CDR3 is TGTGCCATCAGTGTCGGGGACACTGAAGCTTTCTTT.

The V call is TRBV27, the J call TRBJ1-6, with no clear D. Germline V lookup: CDR1 MNHEY, CDR2 SMNVEV (reference sequence). This CDR3 spans 15 amino acids. The germline V and J ends were trimmed by 3 bases and 6 bases, with 12 bases remaining between them. The CDR3 here is CASSFAGVGNSPLHF. The CDR3 DNA follows: TGTGCCAGCAGTTTTGCCGGGGTGGGTAATTCACCCCTCCACTTT.

The chain employs TRBV12-5 and TRBJ1-5, with D possibly being TRBD1 (5 bases). V was trimmed by 2 bases and J by 3 bases, leaving 11 bases between them. CDR3 length: 15 amino acids. Germline V gives CDR1 LGHNT, CDR2 FRNRAP. The CDR3 reads CASGLRGNFNQPQHF. CDR3 sequence (DNA): TGTGCTAGTGGTTTGAGGGGCAATTTCAATCAGCCCCAGCATTTT.

CDR3 coding DNA: TGTGCCAGTAGTATTCGGCAGGGGCTCTACGAGCAGTACTTC. Its translation: CASSIRQGLYEQYF. The chain links TRBV19 to TRBJ2-7, with D possibly TRBD1 on 6 matching bases. V lost 3 bases to trimming and J lost 3 bases, with 12 bases between them. Germline-derived CDR1 and CDR2 are LNHDA and SQIVND (reference sequence). The CDR3 consists of 14 residues.